The entry below gives a single T cell receptor (beta chain) sequence along with its context. Measured with immunoSEQ multiplex PCR; TCRdb has only the in-frame clones, and not every one. The data hold about 190,000 clones, with about 80% observed a single time. The entry originates in a study of blood T cell repertoires in COVID-19. About the research overall: Italy, Spain and the United States were the sources of the convalescent and acute COVID-19 samples.

The CDR3 runs 13 residues. CDR1 is SGHAT and CDR2 is FQNNGV in the germline V gene. Trimming cost V 5 bases and J 3 bases, with 8 bases left between them. Self-reported history from a screening survey and questionnaire set each donor's cohort. Sequenced: PBMCs or T cells enriched from blood (not recorded which). The rearrangement joins TRBV11-2 to TRBJ1-5; D might be TRBD1 (5 bases). This receptor was identified in a woman aged 55-75 years with acute COVID-19. This CDR3 reads CASSQGYNQPQHF. The CDR3 DNA follows: TGTGCCAGCAGCCAGGGATACAATCAGCCCCAGCATTTT.